This T cell receptor beta chain was recovered during a study of blood T cell repertoires in COVID-19 (TCRdb year 2020). About the study as a whole: Samples from collaborators originated in the United States, Italy and Spain and spanned both the acute and convalescent phases of COVID-19. The prospective study material was composed of cDNA or gDNA derived from T cells, B-cell-depleted T cells, or PBMCs. The dataset comprised deeply sampled blood TCRbeta repertoires from subjects exposed to, actively infected with, or recovered from COVID-19. A freely available public database, intended as a resource for researchers studying the immune response to SARS-CoV-2, is where the repertoires were released. Samples came from the ongoing ImmuneRACE study (first 160 participants) plus 1,254 subjects from 6 global collaborators. Nearly every sample came with metadata listing a de-identified subject ID, COVID-19 status, age in years and sex. Where available, HLA class I and class II types were taken from metadata supplied by the sample provider and were not determined by assay-based typing. The investigation overall reported the following: Clinical and demographic metadata were provided uncurated, with the amount varying by source and participant.

The collaborating institutions used their own protocols to collect whole blood in K2EDTA tubes. Collaborator samples were shipped for TCRbeta analysis as frozen whole blood, isolated PBMCs, or DNA extracted from either sample type. With regard to this clone: Its antigen target is currently unknown. Per-base qualities were not stored, and no clone one base away is much larger.

TCRbeta CDR3 regions were amplified from genomic DNA by means of the immunoSEQ Assay, a bias-controlled multiplex PCR. In the paper's pipeline: The number of nucleated cells in each sample was estimated by amplification of reference gene primers within the assay. To quantify the absolute abundance of each unique TCRbeta CDR3 rearrangement, sequence reads were collapsed and filtered. For each sample, productive Simpson clonality was calculated as the square root of Simpson's diversity index across productive rearrangements. TCRdb re-hosts the immuneACCESS table, in-frame sequences only. Its copies lack some clones; in the studies checked, an unresolved V gene accounts for under half of them, and the cause for the rest is not known. The V and J calls and clone size come from that table; D and trimming were worked out from the DNA. In this sample the table shows approximately 210,000 clones, approximately 91% of which occur a single time. About 4.8% of the sample rests with the top ten.

According to the germline V gene, CDR1 reads SGHRS and CDR2 reads YFSETQ. V was cut back by 0 bases and J by 12 bases, leaving a gap of 16 bases between them. Spanning cysteine to phenylalanine, the CDR3 consists of 14 amino acids. Here the CDR3 DNA is all that survives: 42 bases in frame from base 1. The rearrangement combines TRBV5-1 with TRBJ2-1, with a weak D call of TRBD2 (6 bases match). The specimen sequenced was peripheral blood. This TCR derives from a woman aged 40-49 years with acute or convalescent COVID-19. This receptor has the CDR3 CASSLAVGPEGQFF. The DNA sequence is TGCGCCAGCAGCTTGGCCGTAGGACCGGAGGGGCAGTTCTTC.